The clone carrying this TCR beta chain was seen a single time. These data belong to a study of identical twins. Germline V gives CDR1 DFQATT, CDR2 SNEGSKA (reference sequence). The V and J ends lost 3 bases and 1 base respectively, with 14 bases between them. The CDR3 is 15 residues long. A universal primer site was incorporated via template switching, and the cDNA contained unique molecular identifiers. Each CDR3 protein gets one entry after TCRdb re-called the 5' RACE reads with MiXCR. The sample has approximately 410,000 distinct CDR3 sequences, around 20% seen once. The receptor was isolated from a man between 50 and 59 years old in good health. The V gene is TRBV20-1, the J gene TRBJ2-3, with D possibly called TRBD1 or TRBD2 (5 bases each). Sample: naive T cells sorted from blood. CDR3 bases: TGCAGTGCTAGGGGCCGCCTGGGGGGCACAGATACGCAGTATTTT. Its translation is CSARGRLGGTDTQYF.